A selection of T cell receptor beta chains follows, all from one sample in a study of CD8 T cells in Susac syndrome. TCRdb re-called the immunoSEQ multiplex PCR reads with MiXCR, one entry per CDR3 protein. The data show roughly 150,000 distinct CDR3 sequences, roughly 95% seen once. The sample consisted of CD4+ T cells from PBMCs. The receptors derive from a human donor with Susac syndrome. The CDR3 runs from the conserved cysteine through the conserved F or W. The order of the fields is CDR3 DNA, CDR3 protein, D gene, J gene, V gene. The D gene is left open where the match is weak.

DNA: TGCAGTGCTAGAGACAACACAGATACGCAGTATTTT; CDR3: CSARDNTDTQYF; D: NA; J: TRBJ2-3; V: TRBV20-1
DNA: TGTGCCAGCAGCCCTAGTTCCTCTGGGGCCAACGTCCTGACTTTC; CDR3: CASSPSSSGANVLTF; D: NA; J: TRBJ2-6; V: TRBV7-2
DNA: TGTGCCAGCAGTCCCTGGACCGATCCGAACACTGAAGCTTTCTTT; CDR3: CASSPWTDPNTEAFF; D: NA; J: TRBJ1-1; V: TRBV28
DNA: TGTGCCAGCAAGGGGGAGGTGAGTGAGCAGTTCTTC; CDR3: CASKGEVSEQFF; D: NA; J: TRBJ2-1; V: TRBV2
DNA: TGTGCCAGCATTAGTACCCGGGGCTCTGGAAACACCATATATTTT; CDR3: CASISTRGSGNTIYF; D: NA; J: TRBJ1-3; V: TRBV11-2
DNA: TGTGCCAGCAGCTCCCCCAGGGGCTACACCTTC; CDR3: CASSSPRGYTF; D: NA; J: TRBJ1-2; V: TRBV13
DNA: TGTGCCAGCAGTTTATTGCGCAGTCCTCGACAGGAGACCCAGTACTTC; CDR3: CASSLLRSPRQETQYF; D: NA; J: TRBJ2-5; V: TRBV27
DNA: TGCAGCGTCAGAGGACAGGGTAGGAACATTCAGTACTTC; CDR3: CSVRGQGRNIQYF; D: TRBD1; J: TRBJ2-4; V: TRBV29-1
DNA: TGCAGTGCTAGAGTCGCGGGTCCCAGTTACGAGCAGTACTTC; CDR3: CSARVAGPSYEQYF; D: NA; J: TRBJ2-7; V: TRBV20-1
DNA: TGTGCCAGCAGCCCCAGGCGGGAGCTGTTTTTT; CDR3: CASSPRRELFF; D: NA; J: TRBJ2-2; V: TRBV7-2
DNA: TGTGCCAGCAGTGTTGAGACACCGAATCAGCCCCAGCATTTT; CDR3: CASSVETPNQPQHF; D: NA; J: TRBJ1-5; V: TRBV2
DNA: TGCAGTGCCCTCGAGGGTTCAGGCGAGCAGTACTTC; CDR3: CSALEGSGEQYF; D: NA; J: TRBJ2-7; V: TRBV20-1
DNA: TGTGCCAGCAGTTTAAGGACAGCCAACACTGAAGCTTTCTTT; CDR3: CASSLRTANTEAFF; D: NA; J: TRBJ1-1; V: TRBV27
DNA: TGTGCCAGCTCACCTAACACAGGGATATTCAATCAGCCCCAGCATTTT; CDR3: CASSPNTGIFNQPQHF; D: NA; J: TRBJ1-5; V: TRBV18
DNA: TGCAGTGCAAGCTTTAGACTAGCGGGGGCAGATACGCAGTATTTT; CDR3: CSASFRLAGADTQYF; D: TRBD2; J: TRBJ2-3; V: TRBV20-1
DNA: TGCGCCAGCAGAGTGACAGTACAAGAGACCCAGTACTTC; CDR3: CASRVTVQETQYF; D: NA; J: TRBJ2-5; V: TRBV5-1
DNA: TGTGCCAGCAGCTTGGAAGCGGGAACGTGGACAGATACGCAGTATTTT; CDR3: CASSLEAGTWTDTQYF; D: TRBD2; J: TRBJ2-3; V: TRBV5-4
DNA: TGTGCCAGCAGCTCCCCCAGGGCTACTGGGTCTGGGGCCAACGTCCTGACTTTC; CDR3: CASSSPRATGSGANVLTF; D: NA; J: TRBJ2-6; V: TRBV11-2
DNA: TGTGCCAGCAGTGGAATGGAGGGGTCAATCGGACACCGCAATCAGCCCCAGCATTTT; CDR3: CASSGMEGSIGHRNQPQHF; D: NA; J: TRBJ1-5; V: TRBV6-2/TRBV6-3
DNA: TGCAGCGCCGTGTTGGGGACAGGGGTCCAAGAGACCCAGTACTTC; CDR3: CSAVLGTGVQETQYF; D: TRBD1; J: TRBJ2-5; V: TRBV29-1
DNA: TGCAGTGCTGAGGGGTCGCGCGGGCGAGGCATATATTTT; CDR3: CSAEGSRGRGIYF; D: NA; J: TRBJ1-3; V: TRBV20-1
DNA: TGCGCCACCCAAAGCGGGAGAGCCTACACCGGGGAGCTGTTTTTT; CDR3: CATQSGRAYTGELFF; D: TRBD2; J: TRBJ2-2; V: TRBV5-1
DNA: TGCGCCAGCAGCCAACGACTGGGCACAGATACGCAGTATTTT; CDR3: CASSQRLGTDTQYF; D: NA; J: TRBJ2-3; V: TRBV4-1
DNA: TGTGCCAGCACCAGGGCAGATACGCAGTATTTT; CDR3: CASTRADTQYF; D: NA; J: TRBJ2-3; V: TRBV6-5
DNA: TGCAGTGCTAGGGGGCGCGGACAGTGGAATTCACCCCTCCACTTT; CDR3: CSARGRGQWNSPLHF; D: NA; J: TRBJ1-6; V: TRBV20-1
DNA: TGTGCCAGCAGAGCGGGAGTCAGCAATGAGCAGTTCTTC; CDR3: CASRAGVSNEQFF; D: TRBD2; J: TRBJ2-1; V: TRBV5-4
DNA: TGCGCCAGCAGCCACCATACGGGCGGCAGGGAAGCTTTCTTT; CDR3: CASSHHTGGREAFF; D: NA; J: TRBJ1-1; V: TRBV4-1